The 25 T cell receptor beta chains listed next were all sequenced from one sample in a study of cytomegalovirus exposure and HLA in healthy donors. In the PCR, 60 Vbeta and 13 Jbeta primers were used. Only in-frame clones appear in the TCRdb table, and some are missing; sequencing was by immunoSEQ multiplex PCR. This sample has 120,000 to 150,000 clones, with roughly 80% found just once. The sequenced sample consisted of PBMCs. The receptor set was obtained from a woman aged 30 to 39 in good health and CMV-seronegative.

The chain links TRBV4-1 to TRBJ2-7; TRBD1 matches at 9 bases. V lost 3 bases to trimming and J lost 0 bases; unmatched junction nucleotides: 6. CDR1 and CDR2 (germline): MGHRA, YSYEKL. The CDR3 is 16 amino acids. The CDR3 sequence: CASSQAGTGSSYEQYF. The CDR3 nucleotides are TGCGCCAGCAGCCAGGCCGGGACAGGGAGCTCCTACGAGCAGTACTTC.

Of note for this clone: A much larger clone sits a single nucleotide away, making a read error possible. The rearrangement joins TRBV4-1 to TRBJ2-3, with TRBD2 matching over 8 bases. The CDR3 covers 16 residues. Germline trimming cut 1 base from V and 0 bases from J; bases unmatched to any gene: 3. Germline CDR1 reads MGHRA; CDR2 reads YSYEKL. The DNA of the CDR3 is TGCGCCAGCAGCCAAGCGGGGGGGACTAGCACAGATACGCAGTATTTT. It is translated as CASSQAGGTSTDTQYF.

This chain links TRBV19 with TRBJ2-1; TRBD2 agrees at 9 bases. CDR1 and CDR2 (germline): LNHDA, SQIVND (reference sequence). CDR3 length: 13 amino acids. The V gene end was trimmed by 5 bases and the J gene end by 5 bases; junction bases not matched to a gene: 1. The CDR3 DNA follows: TGTGCCAGTAGTGGGACTAGCCACAATGAGCAGTTCTTC. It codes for CASSGTSHNEQFF.

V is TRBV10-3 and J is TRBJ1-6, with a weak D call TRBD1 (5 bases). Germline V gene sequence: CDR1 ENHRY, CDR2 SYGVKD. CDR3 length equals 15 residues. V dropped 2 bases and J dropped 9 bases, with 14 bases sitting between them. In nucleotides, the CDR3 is TGTGCCATCAGTGAGCCGTTAGGGGAGGGTTCACCCCTCCACTTT. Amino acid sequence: CAISEPLGEGSPLHF.

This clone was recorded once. The CDR3 spells CASSFSNIQYF. In nucleotides, the CDR3 is TGTGCCAGCAGTTTTTCGAACATTCAGTACTTC. The chain uses TRBV27 and TRBJ2-4; D is unclear. V was pared by 3 bases and J by 7 bases, with 4 bases between. This CDR3 is built from 11 residues. Looked up from germline, CDR1 is MNHEY and CDR2 is SMNVEV (reference sequence).

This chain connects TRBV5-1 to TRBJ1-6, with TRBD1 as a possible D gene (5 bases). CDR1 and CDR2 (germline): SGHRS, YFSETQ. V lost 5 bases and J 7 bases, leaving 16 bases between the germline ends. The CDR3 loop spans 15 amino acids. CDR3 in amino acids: CASRLGEAPNSPLHF. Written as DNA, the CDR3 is TGCGCCAGCAGATTAGGGGAGGCTCCCAATTCACCCCTCCACTTT.

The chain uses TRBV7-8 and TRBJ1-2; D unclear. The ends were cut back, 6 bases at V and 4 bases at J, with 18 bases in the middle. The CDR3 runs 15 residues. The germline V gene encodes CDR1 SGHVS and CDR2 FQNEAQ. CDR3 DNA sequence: TGTGCCAGCAGTTTGGGGTCGGGTGGGAGCTATGGCTACACCTTC. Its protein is CASSLGSGGSYGYTF.

As DNA, the CDR3 is TGTGCCAGCAGTCCCTATAGCTACAATGAGCAGTTCTTC. It specifies CASSPYSYNEQFF. The chain employs TRBV27 and TRBJ2-1; D gene ambiguous. From germline, CDR1 is MNHEY and CDR2 SMNVEV (reference sequence). The CDR3 totals 13 residues. Trimming stripped 5 bases from V and 3 bases from J, with 8 bases between.

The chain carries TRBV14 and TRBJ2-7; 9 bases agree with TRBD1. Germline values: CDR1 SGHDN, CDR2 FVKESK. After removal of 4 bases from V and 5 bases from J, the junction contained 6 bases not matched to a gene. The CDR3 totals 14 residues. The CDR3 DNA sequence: TGTGCCAGCAGCCCCACGGGACAGGGAAACGAGCAGTACTTC. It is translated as CASSPTGQGNEQYF.

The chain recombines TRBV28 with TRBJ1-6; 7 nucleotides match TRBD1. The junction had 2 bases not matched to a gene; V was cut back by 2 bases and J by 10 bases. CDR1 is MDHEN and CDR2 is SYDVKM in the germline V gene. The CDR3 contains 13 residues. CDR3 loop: CASSLDRVSPLHF. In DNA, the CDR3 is TGTGCCAGCAGTTTAGACAGGGTCTCACCCCTCCACTTT. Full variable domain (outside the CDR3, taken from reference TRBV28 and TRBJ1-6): DVKVTQSSRYLVKRTGEKVFLECVQDMDHENMFWYRQDPGLGLRLIYFSYDVKMKEKGDIPEGYSVSREKKERFSLILESASTNQTSMYLCASSLDRVSPLHFGNGTRLTVT.

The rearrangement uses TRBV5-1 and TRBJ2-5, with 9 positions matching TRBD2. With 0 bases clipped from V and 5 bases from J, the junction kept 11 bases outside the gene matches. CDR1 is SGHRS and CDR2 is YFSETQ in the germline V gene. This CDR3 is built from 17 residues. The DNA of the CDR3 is TGCGCCAGCAGCTTGGCCCCTACTAGGACTAGCGCGGAGACCCAGTACTTC. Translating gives CASSLAPTRTSAETQYF. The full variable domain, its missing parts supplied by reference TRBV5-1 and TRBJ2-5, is KAGVTQTPRYLIKTRGQQVTLSCSPISGHRSVSWYQQTPGQGLQFLFEYFSETQRNKGNFPGRFSGRQFSNSRSEMNVSTLELGDSALYLCASSLAPTRTSAETQYFGPGTRLLVL.

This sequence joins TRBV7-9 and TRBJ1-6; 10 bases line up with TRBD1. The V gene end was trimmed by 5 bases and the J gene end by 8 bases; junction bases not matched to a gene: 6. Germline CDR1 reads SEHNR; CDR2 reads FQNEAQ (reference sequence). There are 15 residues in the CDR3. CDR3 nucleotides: TGTGCCAGCAGCCAGGGTGGACAGGGGGATTCACCCCTCCACTTT. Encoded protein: CASSQGGQGDSPLHF.

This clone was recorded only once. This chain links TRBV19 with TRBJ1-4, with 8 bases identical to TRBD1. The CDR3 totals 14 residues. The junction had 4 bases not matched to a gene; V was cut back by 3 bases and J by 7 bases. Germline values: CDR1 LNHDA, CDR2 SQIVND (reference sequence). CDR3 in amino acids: CASSMTGAFEKLFF. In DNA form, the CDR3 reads TGTGCCAGTAGTATGACAGGGGCGTTTGAAAAACTGTTTTTT.

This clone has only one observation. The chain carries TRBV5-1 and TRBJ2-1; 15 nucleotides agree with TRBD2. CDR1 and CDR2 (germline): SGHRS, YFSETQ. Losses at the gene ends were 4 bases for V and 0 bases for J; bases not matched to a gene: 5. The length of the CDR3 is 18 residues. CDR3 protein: CASSGTSGGLLSYNEQFF. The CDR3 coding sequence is TGCGCCAGCAGCGGGACTAGCGGGGGGCTACTCTCCTACAATGAGCAGTTCTTC.

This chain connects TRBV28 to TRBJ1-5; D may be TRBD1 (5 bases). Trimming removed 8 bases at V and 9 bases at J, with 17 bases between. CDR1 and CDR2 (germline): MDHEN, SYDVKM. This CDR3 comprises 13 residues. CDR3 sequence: CASLTGDRGPQHF. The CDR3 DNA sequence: TGTGCCAGCCTAACAGGTGATAGGGGGCCCCAGCATTTT.

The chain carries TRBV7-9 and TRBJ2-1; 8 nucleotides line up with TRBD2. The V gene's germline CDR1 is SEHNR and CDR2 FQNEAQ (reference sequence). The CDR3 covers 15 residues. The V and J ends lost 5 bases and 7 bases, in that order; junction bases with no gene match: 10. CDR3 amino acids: CASSPTGGGLNEQFF. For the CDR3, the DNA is TGTGCCAGCAGCCCCACCGGGGGGGGGCTAAATGAGCAGTTCTTC.

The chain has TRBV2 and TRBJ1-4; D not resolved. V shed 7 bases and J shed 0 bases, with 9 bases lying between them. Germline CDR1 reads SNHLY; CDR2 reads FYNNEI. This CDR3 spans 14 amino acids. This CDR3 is CASNPPATNEKLFF. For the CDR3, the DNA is TGTGCCAGCAACCCCCCGGCAACTAATGAAAAACTGTTTTTT.

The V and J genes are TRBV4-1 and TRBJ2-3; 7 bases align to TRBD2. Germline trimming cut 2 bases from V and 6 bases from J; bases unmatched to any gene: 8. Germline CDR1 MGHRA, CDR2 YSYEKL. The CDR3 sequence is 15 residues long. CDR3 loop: CASSQSLVGGDTQYF. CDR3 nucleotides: TGCGCCAGCAGCCAAAGCCTAGTGGGGGGGGATACGCAGTATTTT.

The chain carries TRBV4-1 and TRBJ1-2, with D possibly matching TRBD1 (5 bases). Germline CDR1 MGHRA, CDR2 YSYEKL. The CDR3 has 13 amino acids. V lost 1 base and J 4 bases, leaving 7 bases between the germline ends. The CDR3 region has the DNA TGCGCCAGCAGCCAAGCCGGGGGCTATGGCTACACCTTC. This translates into CASSQAGGYGYTF.

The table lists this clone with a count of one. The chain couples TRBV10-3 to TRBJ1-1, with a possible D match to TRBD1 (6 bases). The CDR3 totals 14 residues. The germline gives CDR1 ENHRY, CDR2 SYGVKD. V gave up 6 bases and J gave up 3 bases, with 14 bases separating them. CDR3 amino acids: CAIRAQGKDTEAFF. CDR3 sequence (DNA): TGTGCCATCAGGGCGCAGGGGAAGGACACTGAAGCTTTCTTT.

The CDR3 spells CASIRQVNPTDTQYF. The CDR3 DNA reads TGTGCCAGCATACGACAGGTTAACCCCACAGATACGCAGTATTTT. The chain employs TRBV5-6 and TRBJ2-3, with D possibly matching TRBD1 (6 bases). CDR1 is SGHDT, CDR2 YYEEEE, per germline. V was cut by 6 bases and J by 2 bases, with 16 bases left in between. The CDR3 totals 15 residues.

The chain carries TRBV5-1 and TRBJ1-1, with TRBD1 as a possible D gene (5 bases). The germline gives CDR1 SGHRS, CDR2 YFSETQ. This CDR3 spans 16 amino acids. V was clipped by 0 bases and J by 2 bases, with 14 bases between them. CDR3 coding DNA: TGCGCCAGCAGCTTGGCCCGGGGGTTGAGCAACACTGAAGCTTTCTTT. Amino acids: CASSLARGLSNTEAFF.

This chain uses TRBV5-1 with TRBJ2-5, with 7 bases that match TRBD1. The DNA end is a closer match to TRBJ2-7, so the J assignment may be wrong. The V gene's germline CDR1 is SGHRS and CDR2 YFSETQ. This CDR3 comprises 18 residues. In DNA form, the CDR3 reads TGCGCCAGCAGCTCAGCACCCATAAGGATCAGGGGGATATACGAGCAGTACTTC. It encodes CASSSAPIRIRGIYEQYF.

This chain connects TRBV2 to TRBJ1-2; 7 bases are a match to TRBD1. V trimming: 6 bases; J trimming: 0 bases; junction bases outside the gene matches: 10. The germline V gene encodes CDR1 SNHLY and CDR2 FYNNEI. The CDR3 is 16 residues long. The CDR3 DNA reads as TGTGCCAGCAGCCTTATAGGGACAGAGGCTAACTATGGCTACACCTTC. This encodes CASSLIGTEANYGYTF.

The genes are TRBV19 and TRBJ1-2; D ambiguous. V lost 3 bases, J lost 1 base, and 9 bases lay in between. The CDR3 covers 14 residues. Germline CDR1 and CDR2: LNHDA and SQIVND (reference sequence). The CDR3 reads CASSMGSYNYGYTF. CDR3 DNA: TGTGCCAGTAGTATGGGCAGTTATAACTATGGCTACACCTTC.